The 5 T cell receptor beta chains below come from one sample, sequenced in a study of blood T cell repertoires in COVID-19. TCRdb's copy holds only in-frame clones and misses some; the assay was immunoSEQ multiplex PCR. The sample has 250,000 or so clones; 80% to 90% are singletons. The specimen sequenced was peripheral blood. All receptors derive from a man older than 75 with acute or convalescent COVID-19.

The V and J genes are TRBV5-4 and TRBJ1-4, with 8 bases that match TRBD1. The CDR3 is made up of 15 amino acids. Trimming removed 3 bases from V and 5 bases from J; junction bases left unmatched: 6. The germline V gene has CDR1 SGHNT and CDR2 YYREEE (reference sequence). The CDR3 region has the DNA TGTGCCAGCAGCTCCGCAGGGGGCGAGAATGAAAAACTGTTTTTT. It translates to CASSSAGGENEKLFF.

The chain links TRBV28 to TRBJ1-4; 7 positions match TRBD1. V lost 5 bases and J lost 4; bases outside the gene matches: 7. The CDR3 has 15 residues. In germline, CDR1 is MDHEN, CDR2 SYDVKM. The CDR3 here is CASSPRQGGNEKLFF. The CDR3 bases are TGTGCCAGCAGTCCCCGACAGGGAGGTAATGAAAAACTGTTTTTT.

J is TRBJ2-7 and V is TRBV28, with 8 bases identical to TRBD2. The CDR3 totals 15 residues. After removal of 5 bases from V and 4 bases from J, the junction contained 10 bases not matched to a gene. CDR1 and CDR2 from the germline V gene are MDHEN and SYDVKM. The CDR3: CASSPLPAGVYEQYF. In DNA, the CDR3 is TGTGCCAGCAGTCCCCTTCCAGCGGGAGTGTACGAGCAGTACTTC.

The chain is built from TRBV19 and TRBJ2-7, with 8 bases that match TRBD1. The CDR3 runs 13 residues. From germline, CDR1 is LNHDA and CDR2 SQIVND (reference sequence). V gave up 3 bases and J gave up 7 bases; unmatched junction bases: 5. DNA of the CDR3: TGTGCCAGTAGTATGACAGGGGCGGAAGAGCAGTACTTC. Its translation: CASSMTGAEEQYF.

V and J are TRBV7-2 and TRBJ2-2; 7 bases align to TRBD1. The J segment lost 1 base and the V segment lost 6 bases, leaving 5 bases of the junction unmatched. Looked up from germline, CDR1 is SGHTA and CDR2 is FQGNSA. The CDR3 spans 15 residues. The CDR3 DNA reads as TGTGCCAGCAGGGGACAGAGACTGAACACCGGGGAGCTGTTTTTT. This sequence encodes CASRGQRLNTGELFF. The full variable domain, rest sourced from reference TRBV7-2 and TRBJ2-2, is GAGVSQSPSNKVTEKGKDVELRCDPISGHTALYWYRQSLGQGLEFLIYFQGNSAPDKSGLPSDRFSAERTGGSVSTLTIQRTQQEDSAVYLCASRGQRLNTGELFFGEGSRLTVL.